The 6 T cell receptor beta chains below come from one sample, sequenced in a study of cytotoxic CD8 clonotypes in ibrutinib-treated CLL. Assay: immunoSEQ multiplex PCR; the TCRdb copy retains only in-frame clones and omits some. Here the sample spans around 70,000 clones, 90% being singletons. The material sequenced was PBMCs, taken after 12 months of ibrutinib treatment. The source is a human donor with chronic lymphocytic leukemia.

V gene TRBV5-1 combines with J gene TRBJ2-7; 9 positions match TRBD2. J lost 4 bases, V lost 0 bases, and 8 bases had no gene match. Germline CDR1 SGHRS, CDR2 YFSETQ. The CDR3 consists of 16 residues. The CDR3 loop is CASSLDVAGAIYEQYF. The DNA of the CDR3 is TGCGCCAGCAGCTTGGACGTAGCGGGAGCGATATACGAGCAGTACTTC.

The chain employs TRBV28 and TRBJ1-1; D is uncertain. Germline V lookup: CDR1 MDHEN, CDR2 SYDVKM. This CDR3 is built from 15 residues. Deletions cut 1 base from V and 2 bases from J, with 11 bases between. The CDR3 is CASSLFRKLNTEAFF. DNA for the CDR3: TGTGCCAGCAGTTTATTCAGGAAATTAAACACTGAAGCTTTCTTT.

CDR3 protein: CASSPSSGANVLTF. The DNA for the CDR3 is TGTGCCAGCAGCCCGTCATCTGGGGCCAACGTCCTGACTTTC. This rearrangement joins TRBV6-6 to TRBJ2-6; D call uncertain. V lost 6 bases and J lost 1, with 7 bases in between. The CDR3 runs 14 residues. The germline gives CDR1 MNHNY, CDR2 SVGAGI (reference sequence).

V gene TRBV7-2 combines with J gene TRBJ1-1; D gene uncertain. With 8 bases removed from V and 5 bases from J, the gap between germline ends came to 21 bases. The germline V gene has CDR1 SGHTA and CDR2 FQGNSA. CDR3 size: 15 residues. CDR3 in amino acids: CASVRRPTMGTEAFF. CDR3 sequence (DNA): TGTGCCAGCGTCAGACGTCCTACGATGGGAACTGAAGCTTTCTTT.

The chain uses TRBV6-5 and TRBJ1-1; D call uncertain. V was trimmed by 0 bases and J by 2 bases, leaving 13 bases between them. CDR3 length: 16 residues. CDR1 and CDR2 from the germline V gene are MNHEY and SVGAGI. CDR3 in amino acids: CASSYSGWSRNTEAFF. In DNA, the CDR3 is TGTGCCAGCAGTTACTCGGGATGGAGCCGCAACACTGAAGCTTTCTTT.

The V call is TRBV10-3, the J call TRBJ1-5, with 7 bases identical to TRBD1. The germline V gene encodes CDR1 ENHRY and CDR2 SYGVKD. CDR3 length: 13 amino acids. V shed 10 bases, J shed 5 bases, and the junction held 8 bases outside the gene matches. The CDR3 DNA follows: TGTGCCACAGACAGGGTGGGAGATCAGCCCCAGCATTTT. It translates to CATDRVGDQPQHF.